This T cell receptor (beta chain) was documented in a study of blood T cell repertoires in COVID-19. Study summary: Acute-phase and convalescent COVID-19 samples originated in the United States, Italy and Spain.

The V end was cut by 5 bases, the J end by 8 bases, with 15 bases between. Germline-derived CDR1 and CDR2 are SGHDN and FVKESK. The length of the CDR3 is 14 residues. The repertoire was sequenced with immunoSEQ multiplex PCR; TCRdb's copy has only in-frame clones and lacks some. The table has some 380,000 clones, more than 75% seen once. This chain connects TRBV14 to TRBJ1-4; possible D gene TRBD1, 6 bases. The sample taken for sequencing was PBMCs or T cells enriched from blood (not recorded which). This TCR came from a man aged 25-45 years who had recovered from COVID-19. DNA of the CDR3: TGTGCCAGCAGCTCTATCAGGGGCAGGGAAAAACTGTTTTTT. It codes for CASSSIRGREKLFF.